The next 25 T cell receptor beta chains were all read from a single sample in a study of neurological immune-mediated disorders. TCRdb passed the 5' RACE reads through MiXCR, listing each CDR3 protein once. The profile shows about 28,000 distinct CDR3 sequences, approximately 12% of them singletons. Sequenced sample: PBMCs. These receptor sequences come from a man aged 60 to 69 in good health.

This clonotype was observed at least ten times. V and J are TRBV5-1 and TRBJ2-5, with TRBD2 as a possible D gene (6 bases). Germline V CDR1 and CDR2: SGHRS, YFSETQ. V was trimmed by 4 bases and J by 5 bases, leaving 12 bases between them. The CDR3 has 13 amino acids. CDR3 DNA sequence: TGCGCCAGCAGCCCGGGACTGACTGAGACCCAGTACTTC. This sequence encodes CASSPGLTETQYF.

This clonotype was counted many times. A much larger clone sits a single nucleotide away, making a read error possible. The CDR3 reads CTSSSIGQDTEAFF. The CDR3 bases are TGTACCAGCAGTTCCATCGGACAGGACACTGAAGCTTTCTTT. This chain joins TRBV28 and TRBJ1-1, with TRBD1 matching 7 bases. CDR1 MDHEN and CDR2 SYDVKM come from the germline V gene. This CDR3 is built from 14 residues.

The chain uses TRBV7-3 and TRBJ2-5, with a weak D call TRBD2 (5 bases). The CDR3 runs to 14 residues. Germline-derived CDR1 and CDR2 are SGHTA and FQGTGA. The V end lost 1 base, the J end lost 5 bases, and 11 bases lay between the germline ends. The DNA of the CDR3 is TGTGCCAGCAGCTTAAGTTCGGGGTTGGAGACCCAGTACTTC. Encoded protein: CASSLSSGLETQYF.

At least ten counts were recorded for this clonotype. This rearrangement joins TRBV12-3 or TRBV12-4 to TRBJ1-2; 9 bases agree with TRBD1. J lost 4 bases, V lost 6 bases, and 9 bases had no gene match. The CDR3 covers 15 residues. The CDR3 nucleotides are TGTGCCAGCAGCCGAAGACAGGGGGGGGTCTATGGCTACACCTTC. This encodes CASSRRQGGVYGYTF.

This clonotype was observed many times. The chain has TRBV20-1 and TRBJ2-7, with D possibly TRBD1 on 6 matching bases. CDR1 and CDR2 (germline): DFQATT, SNEGSKA (reference sequence). Between the trimmed V and J ends, which lost 6 bases and 4 bases, there was a span of 25 bases. The CDR3 has 16 residues. The CDR3 nucleotides are TGCAGTGCCAAAAGCCCTACAGGGCAGGGGCTTTACGAGCAGTACTTC. It is translated as CSAKSPTGQGLYEQYF.

This clonotype was observed at least ten times. The chain recombines TRBV7-9 with TRBJ1-1; unclear D gene. V lost 5 bases and J lost 1, with 8 bases in between. The CDR3 extends over 13 amino acids. Per germline, CDR1 SEHNR and CDR2 FQNEAQ (reference sequence). CDR3 loop: CASSPQGNTEAFF. The CDR3 DNA sequence: TGTGCCAGCAGCCCCCAAGGGAACACTGAAGCTTTCTTT.

This clonotype was counted a few times. In nucleotides, the CDR3 is TGTGCCTGGAGTTGGGGTAATGAGCAGTTCTTC. Encoded protein: CAWSWGNEQFF. This chain joins TRBV30 and TRBJ2-1, with D uncertain. Germline V CDR1 and CDR2: GTSNPN, SVGIG (reference sequence). With 2 bases removed from V and 7 bases from J, the gap between germline ends came to 6 bases. The CDR3 is 11 amino acids.

In regard to this clonotype: One junction end disagrees with the germline gene, perhaps due to a read error. This chain connects TRBV7-3 to TRBJ2-3; 11 bases line up with TRBD2. The CDR3 is made up of 12 amino acids. Per the germline V gene, CDR1 is SGHTA and CDR2 is FQGTGA. This chain's CDR3 is CASSSPPGLAVF. The CDR3 bases are TGTGCCAGCAGCTCACCCCCGGGACTAGCGGTTTTT.

This clonotype is classed as medium-sized. The V and J genes are TRBV4-1 and TRBJ2-5; a weak D match, TRBD1 (5 bases). The germline V and J ends were trimmed by 0 bases and 6 bases, with 14 bases remaining between them. The CDR3 totals 15 residues. CDR1 is MGHRA, CDR2 YSYEKL, per germline. CDR3 bases: TGCGCCAGCAGCCAAGATAATCAGGGCCCCAAGACCCAGTACTTC. Its protein product is CASSQDNQGPKTQYF.

This clonotype was detected many times. The rearrangement links TRBV5-5 to TRBJ2-5, with a possible D match to TRBD1 (8 bases). CDR1 is SGHKS, CDR2 YYEKEE, per germline (reference sequence). This CDR3 is 15 amino acids long. V lost 3 bases and J 9 bases, leaving 21 bases between the germline ends. The CDR3 region has the DNA TGTGCCAGCAGCTCCTGGGACAGGAGGGAGGGACCCCAGTACTTC. Encoded protein: CASSSWDRREGPQYF.

This clonotype was detected only a few times. The V and J genes are TRBV6-1 and TRBJ2-7; no definite D call. Trimming removed 6 bases from V and 3 bases from J, with 9 bases in between. This CDR3 spans 12 amino acids. Germline-derived CDR1 and CDR2 are MNHNS and SASEGT. CDR3 sequence (DNA): TGTGCCAGCAGCGACCCACTCTACGAGCAGTACTTC. Its protein is CASSDPLYEQYF.

About this clonotype: At one end the junction does not follow the germline gene, possibly because of a read error. The chain carries TRBV10-3 and TRBJ2-2; D gene uncertain. Per germline, CDR1 ENHRY and CDR2 SYGVKD. This CDR3 is 13 amino acids long. CDR3 in amino acids: CDIGSIGAGELFF. In DNA form, the CDR3 reads TGTGACATCGGGTCGATCGGTGCCGGGGAGCTGTTTTTT.

In this sample, this clonotype turned up many times. The chain couples TRBV9 to TRBJ1-6, with D unresolved. V was cut by 0 bases and J by 10 bases, with 8 bases left in between. The CDR3 is made up of 13 amino acids. Germline V gives CDR1 SGDLS, CDR2 YYNGEE. CDR3 sequence reads: CASSVAQVSPLHF. In DNA, the CDR3 is TGTGCCAGCAGCGTAGCTCAGGTCTCACCCCTCCACTTT.

This clonotype was seen repeatedly, ten times or more. The J gene is TRBJ2-7, the V gene TRBV20-1, with D unresolved. Germline V lookup: CDR1 DFQATT, CDR2 SNEGSKA (reference sequence). Trimming removed 5 bases at V and 2 bases at J, with 7 bases between. The CDR3 has 11 amino acids. CDR3 loop: CSALETYEQYF. The CDR3 DNA reads TGCAGTGCTTTGGAAACCTACGAGCAGTACTTC.

This clonotype appeared many times. The chain recombines TRBV29-1 with TRBJ2-1; 10 bases align to TRBD2. Unmatched junction bases numbered 12, after V lost 6 bases and J lost 10 bases. Germline V CDR1 and CDR2: SQVTM, ANQGSEA. The CDR3 is made up of 14 amino acids. The CDR3 DNA reads as TGCAGCGTGAGGACTAGCGGCACCCTGGGGGAGCAGTTCTTC. It yields the protein CSVRTSGTLGEQFF.

The chain uses TRBV18 and TRBJ1-6, with D unclear. V was clipped by 1 base and J by 10 bases, with 8 bases between them. CDR1 is KGHSH and CDR2 is LQKENI in the germline V gene. The CDR3 consists of 13 residues. Here the CDR3 reads CASSPLEASPLHF. The CDR3 DNA reads TGTGCCAGCTCACCACTAGAAGCATCACCCCTCCACTTT.

This clonotype was seen many times. The J gene is TRBJ2-7, the V gene TRBV20-1, with D hard to call. The germline V gene encodes CDR1 DFQATT and CDR2 SNEGSKA (reference sequence). The CDR3 is made up of 15 amino acids. V lost 0 bases to trimming and J lost 1 base, with 13 bases between them. The CDR3 sequence: CSAREGWVGSYEQYF. In DNA, the CDR3 is TGCAGTGCTAGAGAGGGCTGGGTGGGTTCCTACGAGCAGTACTTC.

At least ten counts were recorded for this clonotype. The chain is built from TRBV4-2 and TRBJ2-5; 8 nucleotides match TRBD2. The ends lost 1 base at V and 3 bases at J; junction bases unmatched: 7. This CDR3 region has 16 residues. Germline V lookup: CDR1 LGHNA, CDR2 YNFKEQ. In DNA, the CDR3 is TGTGCCAGCAGCCAAGTTTCTGCGGGAGGTGAAGAGACCCAGTACTTC. Translated, it gives CASSQVSAGGEETQYF.

This clonotype was counted at least ten times. V and J are TRBV4-1 and TRBJ2-7, with D possibly called TRBD1 or TRBD2 (5 bases each). The V end was cut by 1 base, the J end by 2 bases, with 9 bases between. This CDR3 spans 14 amino acids. The germline CDR1 and CDR2 sequences are MGHRA and YSYEKL. The CDR3 region is CASSQVTGPYEQYF. DNA of the CDR3: TGCGCCAGCAGCCAAGTAACGGGACCCTACGAGCAGTACTTC.

This clonotype rates as medium-sized. The V and J genes are TRBV10-3 and TRBJ2-7; 11 bases align to TRBD1. The germline gives CDR1 ENHRY, CDR2 SYGVKD. This CDR3 contains 16 residues. Unmatched junction bases numbered 8, after V lost 7 bases and J lost 0 bases. The CDR3 DNA is TGTGCCATCACCCCGGGACAGGGGGTTCTCTCCTACGAGCAGTACTTC. Its translation is CAITPGQGVLSYEQYF.

In this sample, this clonotype turned up many times. The chain joins TRBV6-1 to TRBJ1-5, with 8 bases matching TRBD1. This CDR3 has 14 amino acids. J was trimmed by 3 bases and V by 6 bases; bases with no gene match: 4. The germline V gene encodes CDR1 MNHNS and CDR2 SASEGT. The CDR3: CASSPGQVNQPQHF. CDR3 nucleotide sequence: TGTGCCAGCAGCCCGGGACAGGTCAATCAGCCCCAGCATTTT.

The count of this clonotype is one. The V gene is TRBV5-1, the J gene TRBJ1-1; D ambiguous. This CDR3 is 13 amino acids long. Trimming removed 3 bases from V and 1 base from J, with 7 bases in between. The germline CDR1 and CDR2 sequences are SGHRS and YFSETQ. The CDR3 bases are TGCGCCAGCAGCTCCCCGCGGAACACTGAAGCTTTCTTT. Amino acid sequence: CASSSPRNTEAFF.

This clonotype was seen repeatedly, ten times or more. V is TRBV3-1 and J is TRBJ2-1; D might be TRBD2 (6 bases). Trimming took off 2 bases at V and 5 bases at J, with 19 bases between the two ends. The CDR3 has 17 residues. Germline V lookup: CDR1 LGHDT, CDR2 YNNKEL (reference sequence). CDR3 loop: CASSQPAWREFDNEQFF. The DNA of the CDR3 is TGTGCCAGCAGCCAACCAGCGTGGAGGGAGTTCGACAATGAGCAGTTCTTC.

This clonotype was picked up many times. The chain joins TRBV5-1 to TRBJ1-2, with TRBD1 identical over 7 bases. The germline V gene has CDR1 SGHRS and CDR2 YFSETQ. J lost 0 bases, V lost 1 base, and 3 bases had no gene match. There are 15 residues in the CDR3. The CDR3 here is CASSLTGQSNYGYTF. The CDR3 nucleotides are TGCGCCAGCAGCTTGACGGGACAGTCTAACTATGGCTACACCTTC.

The genes are TRBV10-2 and TRBJ1-6; 12 bases line up with TRBD1. Germline-derived CDR1 and CDR2 are WSHSY and SAAADI. Trimming cost V 5 bases and J 10 bases; bases outside gene matches: 9. This CDR3 spans 16 amino acids. In DNA form, the CDR3 reads TGCGCCAGCAGTTGGGACAGGGGGCTTCTTCCCTCACCCCTCCACTTT. Protein product: CASSWDRGLLPSPLHF.